These 10 T cell receptor beta chains were all obtained from the same sample, sequenced in a study of blood T cell repertoires in COVID-19. Method: immunoSEQ multiplex PCR; TCRdb's copy keeps in-frame clones and lacks some. The sample shows 200,000 to 300,000 clones, around 81% of them seen only once. Source material: peripheral blood. The receptors shown here come from a woman aged 55-70 years with active or convalescent COVID-19.

The chain carries TRBV7-9 and TRBJ2-1; 9 bases are shared with TRBD1. The V gene's germline CDR1 is SEHNR and CDR2 FQNEAQ (reference sequence). Trimming cost V 5 bases and J 4 bases; bases outside gene matches: 6. The CDR3 runs to 15 residues. CDR3 sequence: CASSTGTGNYNEQFF. In DNA, the CDR3 is TGTGCCAGCAGCACCGGGACAGGGAATTACAATGAGCAGTTCTTC.

The chain has TRBV9 and TRBJ1-6; D might be TRBD1 (6 bases). The germline CDR1 and CDR2 sequences are SGDLS and YYNGEE. CDR3 length equals 14 residues. Trimming removed 2 bases at V and 6 bases at J, with 9 bases between. The CDR3, as DNA: TGTGCCAGCAGCGTGGGGGCCTCTAATTCACCCCTCCACTTT. Its protein product is CASSVGASNSPLHF.

J is TRBJ1-1 and V is TRBV5-6; 8 nucleotides agree with TRBD1. With 4 bases clipped from V and 5 bases from J, the junction kept 7 bases outside the gene matches. The length of the CDR3 is 14 residues. CDR1 is SGHDT and CDR2 is YYEEEE in the germline V gene. The CDR3 DNA reads as TGTGCCAGCAGCGGGACAGGAGTAAAGACTGAAGCTTTCTTT. Translating it yields CASSGTGVKTEAFF.

In this sample, this clone turned up once. This sequence joins TRBV9 and TRBJ2-1, with 10 bases identical to TRBD2. The V gene end was trimmed by 0 bases and the J gene end by 4 bases; junction bases not matched to a gene: 4. Germline CDR1 is SGDLS and CDR2 is YYNGEE. The CDR3 length is 16 residues. CDR3 coding DNA: TGTGCCAGCAGCGTAGGCCTAGCGGGGGTGTACAATGAGCAGTTCTTC. Translated, it gives CASSVGLAGVYNEQFF. Based on the CDR3 plus reference TRBV9 and TRBJ2-1, the full variable domain is DSGVTQTPKHLITATGQRVTLRCSPRSGDLSVYWYQQSLDQGLQFLIQYYNGEERAKGNILERFSAQQFPDLHSELNLSSLELGDSALYFCASSVGLAGVYNEQFFGPGTRLTVL.

V usage is TRBV5-1 and J usage is TRBJ2-3; perhaps TRBD1 as D (6 bases). The germline V and J ends were trimmed by 2 bases and 1 base, with 11 bases remaining between them. Germline CDR1 is SGHRS and CDR2 is YFSETQ. The CDR3 loop spans 15 amino acids. The CDR3, as DNA: TGCGCCAGCAGCTTTGGGGGCGCGGGCACAGATACGCAGTATTTT. This gives the protein CASSFGGAGTDTQYF.

Here the CDR3 DNA reads TGTGCCAGCAGCCGCAGTGGCCGCTACAATGAGCAGTTCTTC. It codes for CASSRSGRYNEQFF. The gene calls are TRBV4-2 and TRBJ2-1; no clear D. The germline gives CDR1 LGHNA, CDR2 YNFKEQ. V dropped 4 bases and J dropped 3 bases, with 10 bases sitting between them. The CDR3 has 14 amino acids.

The chain combines TRBV7-2 with TRBJ2-2; tentatively, D is TRBD2 (5 bases). The CDR3 loop spans 13 amino acids. Trimming took off 3 bases at V and 7 bases at J, with 9 bases between the two ends. Germline loops: CDR1 SGHTA, CDR2 FQGNSA. CDR3 bases: TGTGCCAGCAGCTTTGCAGAGGGCGGGGAGCTGTTTTTT. Its translation is CASSFAEGGELFF.

This clone was found a few times. The chain links TRBV4-1 to TRBJ2-6; D is possibly TRBD2 (6 bases). Trimming shortened V by 0 bases and J by 0 bases, and 12 bases separated the two germline ends. Germline lookup yields CDR1 MGHRA and CDR2 YSYEKL. This CDR3 is built from 18 residues. CDR3 nucleotide sequence: TGCGCCAGCAGCCAAGATCGGGGGACCTACTCTGGGGCCAACGTCCTGACTTTC. Amino acids: CASSQDRGTYSGANVLTF.

The sample holds a few counts of this clone. V is TRBV27 and J is TRBJ2-1; 9 bases are a match to TRBD2. This CDR3 contains 15 residues. J gave up 7 bases and V 6 bases, and 10 bases lay outside the gene matches. Per the germline V gene, CDR1 is MNHEY and CDR2 is SMNVEV (reference sequence). The CDR3 region has the DNA TGTGCCAGCAGCCCCCTAGCGGGATGGGGGAATGAGCAGTTCTTC. It specifies CASSPLAGWGNEQFF.

In its sample, this clone was seen a few times. The genes are TRBV15 and TRBJ2-1; possibly TRBD1 for D (6 bases). This CDR3 is built from 14 residues. Germline CDR1 LNHNV, CDR2 YYDKDF (reference sequence). V was pared by 5 bases and J by 6 bases, with 14 bases between. The CDR3: CATSRDRMVNEQFF. The CDR3 bases are TGTGCCACCAGCCGTGACAGGATGGTCAATGAGCAGTTCTTC.